The 26 T cell receptor beta chains reported below all come from one sample, sequenced in a study of metastatic and nonmetastatic thyroid tumors (dated by TCRdb to the early 2020s). None of the patients had been given any treatment before thyroid surgery. Receptor libraries were prepared by PCR. The instrument given in TCRdb is Illumina HiSeq 4000. The raw public data were reprocessed by TCRdb itself: fastp quality trimming at Q25, MiXCR clonotype calling, in-frame beta chains only. Counted in this sample were 7,000 to 8,500 clones; 29% of them appeared once. Jointly, the top ten make up 25% to 35% of the sample. Sample: tumor tissue. Source of these receptors: a female donor with papillary thyroid cancer or a benign thyroid nodule (not recorded which). Some clones in this sample may be carry-over from other donors' samples.

This clone was observed a handful of times. The J gene is TRBJ1-5, the V gene TRBV6-1; no definite D call. The CDR3 covers 14 residues. Per the germline V gene, CDR1 is MNHNS and CDR2 is SASEGT. V lost 4 bases to trimming and J lost 3 bases, with 10 bases between them. Here the CDR3 DNA reads TGTGCCAGCAGTGGGCCTCTGGTCAATCAGCCCCAGCATTTT. This translates into CASSGPLVNQPQHF.

The chain couples TRBV20-1 to TRBJ2-5; TRBD2 agrees at 7 bases. Trimming removed 8 bases from V and 1 base from J; junction bases left unmatched: 13. Per germline, CDR1 DFQATT and CDR2 SNEGSKA (reference sequence). This CDR3 spans 15 amino acids. The CDR3 nucleotides read TGCAGTTCTCCCGGTACTAGCGTATGCCAAGAGACCCAGTACTTC. This gives the protein CSSPGTSVCQETQYF.

The chain links TRBV6-1 to TRBJ2-7; TRBD2 is a possible D gene (6 bases). CDR1 is MNHNS and CDR2 is SASEGT in the germline V gene. The ends were cut back, 6 bases at V and 2 bases at J, with 20 bases in the middle. This CDR3 is built from 16 residues. The CDR3 coding sequence is TGTGCCAGCAGCCCCGACCCAGAGGGAGGTCCCTACGAGCAGTACTTC. Its translation is CASSPDPEGGPYEQYF.

This sequence joins TRBV7-3 and TRBJ2-5; D may be TRBD2 (5 bases). Per the germline V gene, CDR1 is SGHTA and CDR2 is FQGTGA. V was trimmed by 1 base and J by 5 bases, leaving 17 bases between them. CDR3 length: 16 amino acids. The CDR3 sequence is CASSLRSPISGETQYF. For the CDR3, the DNA is TGTGCCAGCAGCTTAAGGTCCCCTATTTCGGGGGAGACCCAGTACTTC.

This chain joins TRBV27 and TRBJ1-6; 8 positions agree with TRBD1. CDR3 size: 17 residues. CDR1 is MNHEY and CDR2 is SMNVEV in the germline V gene (reference sequence). V lost 4 bases to trimming and J lost 9 bases; unmatched junction nucleotides: 14. The chain's CDR3 is CASSSRGPGRLTSPLHF. The CDR3 DNA sequence: TGTGCCAGCAGTTCCAGGGGGCCGGGACGGCTTACTTCACCCCTCCACTTT.

The chain couples TRBV7-8 to TRBJ1-2, with a weak D call TRBD1 (5 bases). CDR1 and CDR2 (germline): SGHVS, FQNEAQ. Trimming left V 5 bases short and J 0 bases short, with 19 bases between. The CDR3 consists of 17 residues. CDR3 sequence (DNA): TGTGCCAGCAGCCTCGTGCTCAGGGAAACAGCTAACTATGGCTACACCTTC. Translation: CASSLVLRETANYGYTF.

This chain connects TRBV2 to TRBJ2-1; D might be TRBD1 or TRBD2, each matching 6 bases. Trimming took 7 bases from V and 2 from J, leaving 9 bases between them. Germline V CDR1 and CDR2: SNHLY, FYNNEI. The CDR3 sequence is 13 residues long. The CDR3 protein is CASKGEAYNEQFF. CDR3 DNA sequence: TGTGCCAGCAAGGGGGAGGCCTACAATGAGCAGTTCTTC.

This clone is termed medium-sized. The chain links TRBV20-1 to TRBJ1-3, with TRBD1 matching 11 bases. Germline V gene data show CDR1 as DFQATT and CDR2 as SNEGSKA (reference sequence). J lost 6 bases, V lost 5 bases, and 3 bases had no gene match. The CDR3 is 13 residues long. The CDR3 spells CSAWTGGQNTIYF. CDR3 DNA: TGCAGTGCTTGGACAGGGGGCCAAAACACCATATATTTT.

This clone was detected a few times. Possible read error: a much larger clone is one base away. The chain has TRBV20-1 and TRBJ2-5; maybe TRBD1 (6 bases). There are 11 residues in the CDR3. Trimming stripped 8 bases from V and 4 bases from J, with 11 bases between. CDR1 is DFQATT, CDR2 SNEGSKA, per germline (reference sequence). Here the CDR3 reads CSRGGVETQYF. CDR3 sequence (DNA): TGCAGTCGAGGGGGAGTAGAGACCCAGTACTTC.

There are a few counts of this clone. This rearrangement joins TRBV7-8 to TRBJ2-3; 8 bases align to TRBD2. The CDR3 length is 12 residues. J gave up 10 bases and V 5 bases, and 5 bases lay outside the gene matches. The germline V gene encodes CDR1 SGHVS and CDR2 FQNEAQ. The CDR3 DNA reads TGTGCCAGCAGCCGTGGAGCGGGGGCGCAGTATTTT. Translation gives CASSRGAGAQYF. Full variable domain (outside the CDR3, taken from reference TRBV7-8 and TRBJ2-3): GAGVSQSPRYKVAKRGQDVALRCDPISGHVSLFWYQQALGQGPEFLTYFQNEAQLDKSGLPSDRFFAERPEGSVSTLKIQRTQQEDSAVYLCASSRGAGAQYFGPGTRLTVL.

The chain couples TRBV2 to TRBJ2-3; the match to TRBD2 covers 7 bases. Looked up from germline, CDR1 is SNHLY and CDR2 is FYNNEI. The CDR3 spans 19 residues. After removal of 3 bases from V and 7 bases from J, the junction contained 22 bases not matched to a gene. The DNA for the CDR3 is TGTGCCAGCAGTGATAGCCACCGGAGACTAGCCCTCGGCCCGTATACGCAGTATTTT. Translated: CASSDSHRRLALGPYTQYF.

The chain employs TRBV27 and TRBJ1-2; tentative D call: TRBD1 (5 bases). The V end lost 6 bases, the J end lost 4 bases, and 15 bases lay between the germline ends. The CDR3 is made up of 14 amino acids. Germline CDR1 is MNHEY and CDR2 is SMNVEV (reference sequence). The CDR3 spells CASSKSGRIYGYTF. DNA for the CDR3: TGTGCCAGCAGCAAATCGGGACGGATCTATGGCTACACCTTC.

By share, this clone counts as medium-sized (0.01 to 0.1%). CDR3 nucleotide sequence: TGCAGTGCTAGAAGCGCGGGAGAGTACCAAGAGACCCAGTACTTC. This sequence encodes CSARSAGEYQETQYF. The V call is TRBV20-1, the J call TRBJ2-5; 7 bases map to TRBD2. The CDR3 has 15 amino acids. The V segment lost 2 bases and the J segment 0 bases; nucleotides outside the gene matches: 6. Looked up from germline, CDR1 is DFQATT and CDR2 is SNEGSKA (reference sequence).

By proportion, this clone is medium-sized. The V and J genes are TRBV6-5 and TRBJ1-1; unclear D gene. The CDR3 has 16 amino acids. Per germline, CDR1 MNHEY and CDR2 SVGAGI. V lost 0 bases and J 4 bases, leaving 15 bases between the germline ends. In DNA form, the CDR3 reads TGTGCCAGCAGTTACTCCCTCACACCTTCGCGCACTGAAGCTTTCTTT. Its protein product is CASSYSLTPSRTEAFF.

In this sample, this clone turned up a few times. This chain connects TRBV28 to TRBJ1-2, with 7 bases fitting TRBD1. This CDR3 is 13 amino acids long. V was pared by 4 bases and J by 4 bases, with 3 bases of the junction left unmatched. The germline gives CDR1 MDHEN, CDR2 SYDVKM. CDR3 bases: TGTGCCAGCAGTTCGGGACAGATCTATGGCTACACCTTC. It specifies CASSSGQIYGYTF.

The rearrangement joins TRBV7-6 to TRBJ2-7; 10 bases line up with TRBD1. CDR1 and CDR2 (germline): SGHVS, FNYEAQ. V lost 1 base to trimming and J lost 7 bases; unmatched junction nucleotides: 7. The CDR3 spans 15 residues. CDR3 sequence (DNA): TGTGCCAGCAGCTTAGGGGACAGGGGAATGGGTGAGCAGTACTTC. It codes for CASSLGDRGMGEQYF. Looking up the rest from reference TRBV7-6 and TRBJ2-7 gives the full variable domain: GAGVSQSPRYKVTKRGQDVALRCDPISGHVSLYWYRQALGQGPEFLTYFNYEAQQDKSGLPNDRFSAERPEGSISTLTIQRTEQRDSAMYRCASSLGDRGMGEQYFGPGTRLTVT.

Points on this clone: Germline is not matched at one junction end, which may reflect a read error. This rearrangement joins TRBV18 to TRBJ1-5; a weak D match, TRBD1 (5 bases). The CDR3 contains 15 residues. CDR1 is KGHSH and CDR2 is LQKENI in the germline V gene. CDR3 sequence (DNA): TGTGCCAGCTCACCTCAGGTACAGGTAGATCAACCCCAGCATTTT. Amino acid sequence: CASSPQVQVDQPQHF.

There are many counts of this clone. This chain links TRBV12-3 or TRBV12-4 with TRBJ1-5; D is undetermined. Trimming left V 7 bases short and J 0 bases short, with 4 bases between. The CDR3 contains 12 residues. In nucleotides, the CDR3 is TGTGCCAGCACATATAGCAATCAGCCCCAGCATTTT. Translating it yields CASTYSNQPQHF.

This clone was detected only a few times. The rearrangement links TRBV20-1 to TRBJ2-2, with 8 nucleotides matching TRBD1. Looked up from germline, CDR1 is DFQATT and CDR2 is SNEGSKA (reference sequence). CDR3 length: 12 amino acids. The V and J ends lost 4 bases and 6 bases, in that order; junction bases with no gene match: 1. This CDR3 is CSAKQGAGELFF. CDR3 DNA sequence: TGCAGTGCTAAACAGGGGGCCGGGGAGCTGTTTTTT.

The rearrangement uses TRBV27 and TRBJ1-6, with D possibly being TRBD1 (5 bases). Trimming cost V 3 bases and J 8 bases, with 14 bases left between them. The CDR3 extends over 15 amino acids. The germline V gene encodes CDR1 MNHEY and CDR2 SMNVEV (reference sequence). In DNA, the CDR3 is TGTGCCAGCAGTTTGGGGCAGGGTATTGATTCACCCCTCCACTTT. It codes for CASSLGQGIDSPLHF.

This clone was counted a single time. A junction boundary mismatches the germline segment, possibly from a read error. The genes are TRBV6-5 and TRBJ2-7; D remains ambiguous. The CDR3 is 13 residues long. Germline CDR1 reads MNHEY; CDR2 reads SVGAGI. The CDR3 nucleotides read TGTGCCAGCAGTTACTCGTCACTGGGCGAGCGGTACTTC. Protein sequence: CASSYSSLGERYF.

V and J are TRBV20-1 and TRBJ2-7; TRBD2 is a possible D gene (6 bases). Germline CDR1 is DFQATT and CDR2 is SNEGSKA (reference sequence). The ends were cut back, 3 bases at V and 11 bases at J, with 14 bases in the middle. The CDR3 extends over 11 amino acids. This CDR3 is CSASPGTLEYF. In DNA form, the CDR3 reads TGCAGTGCTAGCCCCGGGACTTTAGAGTACTTC.

The rearrangement links TRBV6-1 to TRBJ2-7; D is undetermined. The CDR3 covers 13 residues. Germline CDR1 and CDR2: MNHNS and SASEGT. The V and J ends lost 5 bases and 2 bases respectively, with 10 bases between them. CDR3 region: CASSSGFAYEQYF. The CDR3 DNA is TGTGCCAGCAGTTCCGGGTTCGCCTACGAGCAGTACTTC.

This clone was seen a handful of times. The rearrangement joins TRBV6-5 to TRBJ1-1; tentative D call: TRBD1 (5 bases). V was clipped by 0 bases and J by 3 bases, with 11 bases between them. Germline V gives CDR1 MNHEY, CDR2 SVGAGI. The CDR3 contains 15 residues. The CDR3 loop reads CASSYSVGGDTEAFF. CDR3 DNA sequence: TGTGCCAGCAGTTACTCGGTCGGGGGAGACACTGAAGCTTTCTTT.

The rearrangement joins TRBV27 to TRBJ2-7; 13 nucleotides agree with TRBD2. The CDR3 is made up of 16 amino acids. Per the germline V gene, CDR1 is MNHEY and CDR2 is SMNVEV (reference sequence). With 6 bases clipped from V and 1 base from J, the junction kept 6 bases outside the gene matches. The CDR3 DNA follows: TGTGCCAGCAGAGGACTAGCGGGAGTAAAATCCTACGAGCAGTACTTC. As protein: CASRGLAGVKSYEQYF.

This clone was counted only a few times. The chain combines TRBV28 with TRBJ1-5; D gene uncertain. Germline loops: CDR1 MDHEN, CDR2 SYDVKM. The V end lost 8 bases, the J end lost 11 bases, and 4 bases lay between the germline ends. The CDR3 contains 8 residues. CDR3 sequence reads: CASGTQHF. The CDR3 nucleotides are TGTGCCAGCGGCACCCAGCATTTT.